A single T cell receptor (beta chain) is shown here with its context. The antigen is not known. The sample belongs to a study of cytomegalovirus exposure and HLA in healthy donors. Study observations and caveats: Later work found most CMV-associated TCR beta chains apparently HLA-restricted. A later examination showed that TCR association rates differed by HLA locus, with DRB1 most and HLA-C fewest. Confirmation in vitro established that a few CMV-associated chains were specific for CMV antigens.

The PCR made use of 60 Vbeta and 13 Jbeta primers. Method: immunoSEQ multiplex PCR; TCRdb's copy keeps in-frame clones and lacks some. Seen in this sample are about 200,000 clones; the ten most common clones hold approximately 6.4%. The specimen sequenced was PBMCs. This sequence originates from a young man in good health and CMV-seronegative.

The CDR3 DNA reads TGTGCCAGCAGCCAAACAGGGGGCAATCAGCCCCAGCATTTT. As protein: CASSQTGGNQPQHF. The chain is built from TRBV7-9 and TRBJ1-5; 7 nucleotides line up with TRBD1. CDR1 and CDR2 (germline): SEHNR, FQNEAQ (reference sequence). V dropped 5 bases and J dropped 2; count of bases not matched to a gene: 3. The CDR3 sequence is 14 residues long.